The rows below give T cell receptor beta chains drawn from one sample of a study of blood T cells in healthy people across ages. MiXCR was run by TCRdb on the 5' RACE reads, yielding one entry per CDR3 protein. The sample shows about 1.6 million distinct CDR3 sequences, approximately 32% of them seen only once. What was sequenced was blood. These receptors originate from a woman in her twenties or thirties in good health. CDR3s include the opening cysteine and the closing phenylalanine or tryptophan. Fields, in order: D gene, J gene, V gene, clone size, CDR3 DNA, CDR3 protein. D genes are given only for firm matches. Where a row states a size, it is once, few, many or the class of an expanded clone; other rows omit it.

d_call: -
j_call: TRBJ2-5
v_call: TRBV6-5
clone_size: many
cdr3_nt: TGTGCCAGCAGACCGGGTGGGAAAGAGACCCAGTACTTC
cdr3_aa: CASRPGGKETQYF

d_call: TRBD2
j_call: TRBJ2-1
v_call: TRBV7-6
clone_size: -
cdr3_nt: TGTGCCAGCAGCTTATGGTTTGGACTAGCGGGGTCGGATGAGCAGTTCTTC
cdr3_aa: CASSLWFGLAGSDEQFF

d_call: -
j_call: TRBJ2-5
v_call: TRBV20-1
clone_size: -
cdr3_nt: TGCAGTGCCACTCACGGGGAGGCCCAGTACTTC
cdr3_aa: CSATHGEAQYF

d_call: TRBD2
j_call: TRBJ2-1
v_call: TRBV4-1
clone_size: -
cdr3_nt: TGCGCCAGCAGCCAAGGTATTAGCGGGGGGGAAAATGAGCAGTTCTTC
cdr3_aa: CASSQGISGGENEQFF

d_call: TRBD2
j_call: TRBJ2-3
v_call: TRBV29-1
clone_size: many
cdr3_nt: TGCAGCGCCCGTGATAGCGGGAGGGCCAGAGATACGCAGTATTTT
cdr3_aa: CSARDSGRARDTQYF

d_call: -
j_call: TRBJ2-3
v_call: TRBV11-3
clone_size: -
cdr3_nt: TGTGCCAGCAGCTCAGGCCAGCGAAGCACAGATACGCAGTATTTT
cdr3_aa: CASSSGQRSTDTQYF

d_call: -
j_call: TRBJ1-2
v_call: TRBV20-1
clone_size: few
cdr3_nt: TGCAGTGCTAGAGATAGGGCCGCTGACGGCTACACCTTC
cdr3_aa: CSARDRAADGYTF

d_call: -
j_call: TRBJ2-1
v_call: TRBV11-1
clone_size: once
cdr3_nt: TGTGCCAGCAGCTCGCCCCTCCGCGAGGGCGATAACAATGAGCAGTTCTTC
cdr3_aa: CASSSPLREGDNNEQFF

d_call: -
j_call: TRBJ2-5
v_call: TRBV5-1
clone_size: -
cdr3_nt: TGCGCCAGCAGCTTATTCGGGTCGGGAGAGACCCAGTACTTC
cdr3_aa: CASSLFGSGETQYF

d_call: -
j_call: TRBJ1-1
v_call: TRBV29-1
clone_size: few
cdr3_nt: TGCAGCGTTGACGTGGGAGCGAACACTGAAGCTTTCTTT
cdr3_aa: CSVDVGANTEAFF

d_call: TRBD1
j_call: TRBJ1-1
v_call: TRBV5-1
clone_size: -
cdr3_nt: TGCGCCAGCAGCCCGGGGACAGACTCCTTGGGGTACACTGAAGCTTTCTTT
cdr3_aa: CASSPGTDSLGYTEAFF

d_call: TRBD2
j_call: TRBJ2-3
v_call: TRBV7-9
clone_size: few
cdr3_nt: TGTGCCAGCAGCGACCGTAGCGGGGTTAGCACAGATACGCAGTATTTT
cdr3_aa: CASSDRSGVSTDTQYF

d_call: TRBD2
j_call: TRBJ2-7
v_call: TRBV3-1
clone_size: few
cdr3_nt: TGTGCCAGCAGCCAACCACTAGCGGGTCCTTACGAGCAGTACTTC
cdr3_aa: CASSQPLAGPYEQYF

d_call: -
j_call: TRBJ2-5
v_call: TRBV27
clone_size: few
cdr3_nt: TGTGCCAGCAGTTCGGTCCGGGACAATATAAGAGAGACCCAGTACTTC
cdr3_aa: CASSSVRDNIRETQYF

d_call: -
j_call: TRBJ1-1
v_call: TRBV20-1
clone_size: -
cdr3_nt: TGCAGTGCTAGTCGTCGGGGAAGTGAAGCTTTCTTT
cdr3_aa: CSASRRGSEAFF

d_call: TRBD1
j_call: TRBJ2-7
v_call: TRBV29-1
clone_size: many
cdr3_nt: TGCAGCGTTTGGGACAGCTCCTACGAGCAGTACTTC
cdr3_aa: CSVWDSSYEQYF

d_call: -
j_call: TRBJ1-5
v_call: TRBV12-3/TRBV12-4
clone_size: -
cdr3_nt: TGTGCCAGCAGTTTCAACAGGGCGCGCAATCAGCCCCAGCATTTT
cdr3_aa: CASSFNRARNQPQHF

d_call: -
j_call: TRBJ2-6
v_call: TRBV2
clone_size: few
cdr3_nt: TGTGCCAGCAGTGTAGGCGGTGGTGGGGCCAACGTCCTGACTTTC
cdr3_aa: CASSVGGGGANVLTF